This T cell receptor (beta chain) was retrieved from a study of blood T cell repertoires in COVID-19. Original handling: Estimates of nucleated cell counts were drawn from the amplification of reference gene primers. Data came from immunoSEQ multiplex PCR; TCRdb stores just in-frame clones and leaves some out. The D gene and trimming were derived from the DNA, and the V and J assignments and clone size from that table. Of 120,000 to 150,000 clones in the sample, 85% are singletons; the top ten hold roughly 2.5%. The CDR3 totals 17 residues. Per the germline V gene, CDR1 is KGHDR and CDR2 is SFDVKD. The ends were cut back, 7 bases at V and 1 base at J, with 22 bases in the middle.

The clonotype originates from a human donor with acute or convalescent COVID-19. The donor label of this sample is uncertain. This chain uses TRBV24-1 with TRBJ2-7, with D maybe TRBD2 (8 bases). Sequencing input: peripheral blood. The CDR3 loop is CATSRRRGTSRSYEQYV. The CDR3 DNA reads as TGTGCCACCAGCCGCCGCAGGGGGACTAGTCGTTCCTACGAGCAGTACGTC.